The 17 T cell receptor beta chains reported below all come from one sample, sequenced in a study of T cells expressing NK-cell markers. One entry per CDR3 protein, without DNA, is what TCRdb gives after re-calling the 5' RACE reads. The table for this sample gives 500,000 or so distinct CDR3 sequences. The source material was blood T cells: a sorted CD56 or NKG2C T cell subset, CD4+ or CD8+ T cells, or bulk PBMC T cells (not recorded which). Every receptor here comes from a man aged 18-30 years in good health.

CDR3: CATSRDHRVTSTEAFF. This chain links TRBV15 with TRBJ1-1; TCRdb outputs TRBD1, but without DNA this stays unchecked. This CDR3 has 16 amino acids. The germline CDR1 and CDR2 sequences are LNHNV and YYDKDF (reference sequence).

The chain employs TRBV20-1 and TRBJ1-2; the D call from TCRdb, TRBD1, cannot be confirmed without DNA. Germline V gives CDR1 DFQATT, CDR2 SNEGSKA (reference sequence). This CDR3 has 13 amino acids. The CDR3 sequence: CSASGVPDSGYTF.

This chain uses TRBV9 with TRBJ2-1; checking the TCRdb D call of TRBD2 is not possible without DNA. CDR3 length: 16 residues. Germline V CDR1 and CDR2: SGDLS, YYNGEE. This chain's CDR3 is CASSVASSMGINEQFF.

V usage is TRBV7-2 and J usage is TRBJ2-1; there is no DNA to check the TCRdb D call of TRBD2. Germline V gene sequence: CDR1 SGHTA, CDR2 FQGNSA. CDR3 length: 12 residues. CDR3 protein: CASSLTSGRAFF.

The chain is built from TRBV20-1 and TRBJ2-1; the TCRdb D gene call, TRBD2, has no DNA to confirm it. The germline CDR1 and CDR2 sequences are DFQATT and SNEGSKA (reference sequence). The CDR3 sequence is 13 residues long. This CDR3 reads CSSTSGRGNEQFF.

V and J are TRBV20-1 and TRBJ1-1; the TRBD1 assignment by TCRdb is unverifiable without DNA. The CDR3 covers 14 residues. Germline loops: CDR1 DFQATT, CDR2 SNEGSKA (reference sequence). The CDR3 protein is CSADPDRGETEAFF.

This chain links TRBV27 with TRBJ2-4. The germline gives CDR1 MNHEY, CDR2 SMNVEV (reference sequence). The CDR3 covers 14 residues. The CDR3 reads CASSIRTDRDIQYF.

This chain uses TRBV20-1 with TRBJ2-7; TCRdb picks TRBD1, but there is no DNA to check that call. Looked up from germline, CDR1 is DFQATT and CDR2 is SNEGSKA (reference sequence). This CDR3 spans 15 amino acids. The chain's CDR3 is CSARGLRDSAYEQYF.

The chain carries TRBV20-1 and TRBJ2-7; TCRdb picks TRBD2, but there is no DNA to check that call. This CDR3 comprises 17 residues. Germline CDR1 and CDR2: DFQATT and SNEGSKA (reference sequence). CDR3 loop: CSARGQSSGSGGYEQYF.

CDR3 amino acids: CSARLPLVGKNIQYF. The rearrangement joins TRBV20-1 to TRBJ2-4; checking the TCRdb D call of TRBD1 is not possible without DNA. Germline V gene data show CDR1 as DFQATT and CDR2 as SNEGSKA (reference sequence). The CDR3 covers 15 residues.

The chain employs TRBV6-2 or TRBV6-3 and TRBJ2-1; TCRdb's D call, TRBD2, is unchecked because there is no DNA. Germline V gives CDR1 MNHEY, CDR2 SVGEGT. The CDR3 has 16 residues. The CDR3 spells CASSGTSGKLVHEQFF.

This chain's CDR3 is CASSFGDPEYNEQFF. The chain carries TRBV12-3 or TRBV12-4 and TRBJ2-1; with no DNA, the TCRdb D assignment of TRBD1 cannot be verified. The CDR3 is 15 amino acids.

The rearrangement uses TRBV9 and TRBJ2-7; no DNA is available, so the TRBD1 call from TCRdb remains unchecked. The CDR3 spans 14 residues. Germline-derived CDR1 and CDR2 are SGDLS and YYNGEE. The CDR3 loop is CASSVGTVTYEQYF.

The CDR3 sequence: CASSLGNEQYF. This chain connects TRBV12-3 or TRBV12-4 to TRBJ2-7. CDR3 length: 11 amino acids.

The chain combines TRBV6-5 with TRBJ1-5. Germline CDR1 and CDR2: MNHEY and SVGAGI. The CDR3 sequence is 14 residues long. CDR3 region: CASSYGGFNQPQHF.

This chain's CDR3 is CASSFGLADTQYF. The rearrangement uses TRBV27 and TRBJ2-3. In germline, CDR1 is MNHEY, CDR2 SMNVEV (reference sequence). The length of the CDR3 is 13 residues.

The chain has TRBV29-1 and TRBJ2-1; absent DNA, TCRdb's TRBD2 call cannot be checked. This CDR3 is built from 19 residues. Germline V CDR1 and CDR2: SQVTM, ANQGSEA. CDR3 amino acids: CSVEGAVGASGQYYNEQFF.